This T cell receptor (beta chain) derives from a study of cytomegalovirus exposure and HLA in healthy donors. PCR involved 60 Vbeta and 13 Jbeta primers. TCRdb's table, derived via immunoSEQ multiplex PCR, lists solely in-frame clones and lacks some. Here the sample spans 200,000 to 250,000 clones, more than 60% being singletons. The sequenced sample was PBMCs. The TCR comes from a girl aged 2-10 years in good health and CMV-seronegative.

CDR3 loop: CSVAGGYGYTF. CDR3 nucleotide sequence: TGCAGCGTTGCAGGGGGCTATGGCTACACCTTC. The rearrangement uses TRBV29-1 and TRBJ1-2; the match to TRBD1 covers 7 bases. V lost 4 bases, J lost 4 bases, and 0 bases stayed unmatched. The CDR3 is made up of 11 amino acids. Germline CDR1 is SQVTM and CDR2 is ANQGSEA.